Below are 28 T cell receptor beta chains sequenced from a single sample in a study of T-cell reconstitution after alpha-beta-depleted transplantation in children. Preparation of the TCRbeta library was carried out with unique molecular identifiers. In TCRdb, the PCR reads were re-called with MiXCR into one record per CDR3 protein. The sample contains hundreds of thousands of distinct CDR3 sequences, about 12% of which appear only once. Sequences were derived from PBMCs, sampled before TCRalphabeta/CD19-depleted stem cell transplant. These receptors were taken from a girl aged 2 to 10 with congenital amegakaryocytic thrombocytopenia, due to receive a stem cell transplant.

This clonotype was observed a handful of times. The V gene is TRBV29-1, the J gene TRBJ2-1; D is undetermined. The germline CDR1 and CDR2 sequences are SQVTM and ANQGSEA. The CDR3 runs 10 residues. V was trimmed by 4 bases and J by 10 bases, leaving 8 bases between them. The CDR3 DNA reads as TGCAGCGTTGGATACCTCGAGCAGTTCTTC. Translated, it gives CSVGYLEQFF.

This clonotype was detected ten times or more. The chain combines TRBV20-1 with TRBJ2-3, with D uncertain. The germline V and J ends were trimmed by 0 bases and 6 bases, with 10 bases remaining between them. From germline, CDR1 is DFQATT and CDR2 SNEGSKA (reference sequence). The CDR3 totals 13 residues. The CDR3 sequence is CSAREPLVDTQYF. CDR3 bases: TGCAGTGCTAGAGAACCATTGGTGGATACGCAGTATTTT.

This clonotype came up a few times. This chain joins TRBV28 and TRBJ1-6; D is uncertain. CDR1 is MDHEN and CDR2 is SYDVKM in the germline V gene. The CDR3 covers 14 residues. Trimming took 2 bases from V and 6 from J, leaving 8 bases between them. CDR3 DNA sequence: TGTGCCAGCAGTTTACCGGTCCCTAATTCACCCCTCCACTTT. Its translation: CASSLPVPNSPLHF.

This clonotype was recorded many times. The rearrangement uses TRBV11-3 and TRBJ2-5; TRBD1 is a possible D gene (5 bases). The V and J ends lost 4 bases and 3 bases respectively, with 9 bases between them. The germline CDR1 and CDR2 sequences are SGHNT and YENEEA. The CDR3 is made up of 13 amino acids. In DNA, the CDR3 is TGTGCCAGCAGCTACATAGGGGAAGAGACCCAGTACTTC. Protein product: CASSYIGEETQYF.

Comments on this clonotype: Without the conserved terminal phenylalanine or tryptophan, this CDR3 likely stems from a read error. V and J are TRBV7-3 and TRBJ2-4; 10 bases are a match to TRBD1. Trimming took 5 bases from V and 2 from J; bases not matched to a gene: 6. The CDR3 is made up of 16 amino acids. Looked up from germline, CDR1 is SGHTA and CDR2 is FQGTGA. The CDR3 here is CASSPKGQGSKNIQYI. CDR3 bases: TGTGCCAGCAGCCCCAAGGGACAGGGGTCCAAAAACATTCAGTACATC.

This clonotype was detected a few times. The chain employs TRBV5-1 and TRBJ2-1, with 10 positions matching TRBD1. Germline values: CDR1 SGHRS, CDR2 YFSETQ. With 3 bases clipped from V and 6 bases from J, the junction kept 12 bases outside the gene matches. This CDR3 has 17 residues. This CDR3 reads CASSSSATGTGVNEQFF. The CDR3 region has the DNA TGCGCCAGCAGCTCATCGGCAACCGGGACAGGGGTCAATGAGCAGTTCTTC.

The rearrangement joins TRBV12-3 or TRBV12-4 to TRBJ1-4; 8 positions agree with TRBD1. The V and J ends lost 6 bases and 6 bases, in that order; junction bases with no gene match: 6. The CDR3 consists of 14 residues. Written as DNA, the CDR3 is TGTGCCAGCAGCTACGACAGGGGAGATGAAAAACTGTTTTTT. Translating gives CASSYDRGDEKLFF.

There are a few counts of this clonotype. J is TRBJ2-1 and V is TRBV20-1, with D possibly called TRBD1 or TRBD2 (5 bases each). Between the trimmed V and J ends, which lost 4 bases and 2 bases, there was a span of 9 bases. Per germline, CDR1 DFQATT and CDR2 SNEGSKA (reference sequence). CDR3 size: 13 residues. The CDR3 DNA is TGCAGTGCTACTGGGGACCCCTACAATGAGCAGTTCTTC. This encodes CSATGDPYNEQFF.

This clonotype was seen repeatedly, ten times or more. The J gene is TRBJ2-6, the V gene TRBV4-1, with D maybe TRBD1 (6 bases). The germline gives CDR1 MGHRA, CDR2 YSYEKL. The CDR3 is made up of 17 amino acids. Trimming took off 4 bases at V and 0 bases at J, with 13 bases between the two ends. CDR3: CASSPLRDTSGANVLTF. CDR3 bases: TGCGCCAGCAGCCCTTTACGGGACACCTCTGGGGCCAACGTCCTGACTTTC.

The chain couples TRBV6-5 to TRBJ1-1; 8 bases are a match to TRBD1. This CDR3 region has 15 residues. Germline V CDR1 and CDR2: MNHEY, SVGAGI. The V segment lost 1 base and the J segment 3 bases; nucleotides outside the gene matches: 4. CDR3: CASSYLDRADTEAFF. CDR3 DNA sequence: TGTGCCAGCAGTTACTTGGACAGGGCGGACACTGAAGCTTTCTTT.

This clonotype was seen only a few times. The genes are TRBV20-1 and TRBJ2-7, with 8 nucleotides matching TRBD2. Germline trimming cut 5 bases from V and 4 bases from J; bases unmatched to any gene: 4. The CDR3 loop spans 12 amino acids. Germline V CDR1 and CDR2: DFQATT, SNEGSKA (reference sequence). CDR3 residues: CSAFIAGYEQYF. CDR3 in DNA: TGCAGTGCTTTTATAGCGGGATACGAGCAGTACTTC.

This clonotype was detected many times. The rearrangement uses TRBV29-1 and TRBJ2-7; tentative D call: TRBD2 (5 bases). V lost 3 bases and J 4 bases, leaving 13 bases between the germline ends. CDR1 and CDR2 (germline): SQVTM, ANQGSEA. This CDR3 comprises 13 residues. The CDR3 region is CSVDSDGVYEQYF. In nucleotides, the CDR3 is TGCAGCGTTGATAGCGATGGGGTTTACGAGCAGTACTTC.

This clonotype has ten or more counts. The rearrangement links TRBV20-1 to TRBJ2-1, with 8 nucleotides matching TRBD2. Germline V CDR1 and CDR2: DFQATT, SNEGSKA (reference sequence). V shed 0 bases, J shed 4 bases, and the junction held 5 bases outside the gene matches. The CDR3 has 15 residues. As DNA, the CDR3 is TGCAGTGCTAGAGATCCAGCGGGAGAGTACAATGAGCAGTTCTTC. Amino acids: CSARDPAGEYNEQFF.

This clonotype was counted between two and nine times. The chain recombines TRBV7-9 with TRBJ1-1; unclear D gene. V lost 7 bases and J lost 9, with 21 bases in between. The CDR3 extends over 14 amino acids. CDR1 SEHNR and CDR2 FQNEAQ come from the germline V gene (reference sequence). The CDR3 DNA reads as TGTGCCAGCAAGGAGGACCCTCCAAAAGAAAAAGCTTTCTTT. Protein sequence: CASKEDPPKEKAFF.

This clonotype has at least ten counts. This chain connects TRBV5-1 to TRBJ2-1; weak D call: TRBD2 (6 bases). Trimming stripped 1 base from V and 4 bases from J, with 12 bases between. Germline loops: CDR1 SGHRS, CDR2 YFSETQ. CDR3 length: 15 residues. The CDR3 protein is CASSLPSAIYNEQFF. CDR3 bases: TGCGCCAGCAGCTTGCCTAGCGCGATATACAATGAGCAGTTCTTC.

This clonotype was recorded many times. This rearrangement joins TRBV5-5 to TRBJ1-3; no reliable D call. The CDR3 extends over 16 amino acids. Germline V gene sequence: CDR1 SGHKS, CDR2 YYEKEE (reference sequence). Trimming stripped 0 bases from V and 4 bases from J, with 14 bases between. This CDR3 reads CASSLVPLGIGNTIYF. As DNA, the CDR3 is TGTGCCAGCAGCTTGGTCCCGTTGGGGATCGGAAACACCATATATTTT.

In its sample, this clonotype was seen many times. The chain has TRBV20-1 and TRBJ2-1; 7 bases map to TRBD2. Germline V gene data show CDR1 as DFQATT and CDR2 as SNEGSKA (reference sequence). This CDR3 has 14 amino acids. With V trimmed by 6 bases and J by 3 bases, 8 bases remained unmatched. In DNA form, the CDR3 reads TGCAGTGCGGGTAGCGGGCCCGACTACAATGAGCAGTTCTTC. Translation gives CSAGSGPDYNEQFF.

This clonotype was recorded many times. The CDR3 sequence: CSASVVPRETQYF. The CDR3 DNA is TGCAGTGCTAGTGTCGTGCCGCGAGAGACCCAGTACTTC. The chain carries TRBV20-1 and TRBJ2-5; D call uncertain. Germline CDR1 is DFQATT and CDR2 is SNEGSKA (reference sequence). V lost 3 bases, J lost 4 bases, and 12 bases lay in between. The CDR3 is made up of 13 amino acids.

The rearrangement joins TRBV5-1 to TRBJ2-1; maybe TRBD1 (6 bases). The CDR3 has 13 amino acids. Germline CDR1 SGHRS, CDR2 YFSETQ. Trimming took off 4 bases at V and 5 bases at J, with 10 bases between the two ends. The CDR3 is CASSIGQNNEQFF. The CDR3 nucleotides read TGCGCCAGCAGCATCGGACAGAACAATGAGCAGTTCTTC. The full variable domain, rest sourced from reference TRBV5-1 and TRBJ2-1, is KAGVTQTPRYLIKTRGQQVTLSCSPISGHRSVSWYQQTPGQGLQFLFEYFSETQRNKGNFPGRFSGRQFSNSRSEMNVSTLELGDSALYLCASSIGQNNEQFFGPGTRLTVL.

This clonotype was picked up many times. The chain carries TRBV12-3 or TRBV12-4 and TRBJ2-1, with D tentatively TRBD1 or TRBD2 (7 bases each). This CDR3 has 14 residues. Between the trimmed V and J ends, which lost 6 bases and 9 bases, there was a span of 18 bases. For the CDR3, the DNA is TGTGCCAGCAGCCCCCTGGGAGGGGGCATTGAGCAGTTCTTC. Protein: CASSPLGGGIEQFF.

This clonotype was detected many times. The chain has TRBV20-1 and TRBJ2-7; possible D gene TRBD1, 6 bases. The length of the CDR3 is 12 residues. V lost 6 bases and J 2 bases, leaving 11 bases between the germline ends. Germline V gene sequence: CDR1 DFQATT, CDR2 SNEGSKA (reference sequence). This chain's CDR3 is CSARQDPYEQYF. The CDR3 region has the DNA TGCAGTGCCAGACAGGACCCCTACGAGCAGTACTTC.

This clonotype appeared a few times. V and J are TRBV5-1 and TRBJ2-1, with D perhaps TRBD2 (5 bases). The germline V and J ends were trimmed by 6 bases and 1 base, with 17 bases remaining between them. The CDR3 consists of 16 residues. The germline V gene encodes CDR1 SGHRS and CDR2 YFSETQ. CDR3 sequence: CASTATGILSYNEQFF. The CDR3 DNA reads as TGCGCCAGCACCGCGACGGGGATCTTATCCTACAATGAGCAGTTCTTC.

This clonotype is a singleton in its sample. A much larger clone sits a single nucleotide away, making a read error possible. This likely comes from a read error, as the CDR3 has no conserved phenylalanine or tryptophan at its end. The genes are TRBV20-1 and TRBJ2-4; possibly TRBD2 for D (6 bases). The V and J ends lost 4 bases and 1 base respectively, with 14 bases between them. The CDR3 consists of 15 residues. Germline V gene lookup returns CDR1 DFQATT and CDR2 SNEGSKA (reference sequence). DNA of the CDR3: TGCAGTGCTAAGAAACTAGCTCTGGCCAAAAACATTCAGTACCTC. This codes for CSAKKLALAKNIQYL.

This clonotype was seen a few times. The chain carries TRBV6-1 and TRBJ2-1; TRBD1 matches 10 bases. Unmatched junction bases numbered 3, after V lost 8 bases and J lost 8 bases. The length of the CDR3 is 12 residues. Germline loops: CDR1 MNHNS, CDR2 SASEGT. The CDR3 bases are TGTGCCAGCGGACAGGGGGTAGATGAGCAGTTCTTC. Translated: CASGQGVDEQFF.

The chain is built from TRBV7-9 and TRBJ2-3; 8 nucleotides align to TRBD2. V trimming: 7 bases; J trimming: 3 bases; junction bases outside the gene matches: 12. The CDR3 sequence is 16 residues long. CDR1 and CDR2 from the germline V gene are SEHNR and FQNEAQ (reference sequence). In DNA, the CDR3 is TGTGCCAGCACCCATACCTTTAGCGGGACTACAGATACGCAGTATTTT. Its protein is CASTHTFSGTTDTQYF.

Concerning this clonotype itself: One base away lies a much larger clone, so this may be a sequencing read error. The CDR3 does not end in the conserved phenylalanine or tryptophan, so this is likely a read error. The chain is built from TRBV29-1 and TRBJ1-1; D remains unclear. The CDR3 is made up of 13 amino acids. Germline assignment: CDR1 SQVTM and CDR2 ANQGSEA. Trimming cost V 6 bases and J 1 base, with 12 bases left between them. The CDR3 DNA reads TGCAGCGTCGACTTGGTGGGGAACACTGAAGCTTTCTTA. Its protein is CSVDLVGNTEAFL.

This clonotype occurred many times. As DNA, the CDR3 is TGTGCCAGCAAAGTTCCGGGAGTAAATTCACCCCTCCACTTT. It codes for CASKVPGVNSPLHF. This chain uses TRBV12-3 or TRBV12-4 with TRBJ1-6; D is unclear. The CDR3 is made up of 14 amino acids. V lost 7 bases to trimming and J lost 7 bases, with 14 bases between them.

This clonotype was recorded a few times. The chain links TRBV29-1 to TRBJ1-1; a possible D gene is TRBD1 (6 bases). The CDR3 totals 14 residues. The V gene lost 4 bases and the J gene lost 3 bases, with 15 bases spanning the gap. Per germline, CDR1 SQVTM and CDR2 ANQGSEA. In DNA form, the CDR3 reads TGCAGCGTTGTACAGGGCGCGTGGGACACTGAAGCTTTCTTT. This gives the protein CSVVQGAWDTEAFF.